This TCR beta chain derives from a study of regulatory and conventional T cells in RAG deficiency. Only in-frame clones appear in the TCRdb table, and some are missing; sequencing was by immunoSEQ multiplex PCR. The sample carries about 24,000 clones, around 95% recorded once. About this clone itself: Its antigen remains unidentified.

Genomic DNA came from blood conventional CD4+ T cells gated CD25-low CD127-high. Study observations and caveats: Omenn CD25-high CD127-low cells may be activated cells, not true Tregs. Patient subsets had shorter CDR3s; Omenn Treg-Tconv overlap exceeded 85%.

This CDR3 is 15 amino acids long. CDR1 and CDR2 (germline): MNHNY, SVGAGI (reference sequence). V lost 7 bases, J lost 10 bases, and 23 bases lay in between. The same specimen was also included in a second study, on regulatory T cells. From that paper: The primer mix had 52 TRBV and 13 TRBJ primers.

The sequenced sample consisted of CD25- CD4+ T cells sorted from blood. This TCR was sampled from a human donor in good health. J is TRBJ2-1 and V is TRBV6-6, with D possibly being TRBD2 (5 bases). CDR3 in amino acids: CASTLDRSNSEEQFF. The CDR3 bases are TGTGCCAGCACCCTAGACCGGAGCAATAGCGAGGAGCAGTTCTTC.